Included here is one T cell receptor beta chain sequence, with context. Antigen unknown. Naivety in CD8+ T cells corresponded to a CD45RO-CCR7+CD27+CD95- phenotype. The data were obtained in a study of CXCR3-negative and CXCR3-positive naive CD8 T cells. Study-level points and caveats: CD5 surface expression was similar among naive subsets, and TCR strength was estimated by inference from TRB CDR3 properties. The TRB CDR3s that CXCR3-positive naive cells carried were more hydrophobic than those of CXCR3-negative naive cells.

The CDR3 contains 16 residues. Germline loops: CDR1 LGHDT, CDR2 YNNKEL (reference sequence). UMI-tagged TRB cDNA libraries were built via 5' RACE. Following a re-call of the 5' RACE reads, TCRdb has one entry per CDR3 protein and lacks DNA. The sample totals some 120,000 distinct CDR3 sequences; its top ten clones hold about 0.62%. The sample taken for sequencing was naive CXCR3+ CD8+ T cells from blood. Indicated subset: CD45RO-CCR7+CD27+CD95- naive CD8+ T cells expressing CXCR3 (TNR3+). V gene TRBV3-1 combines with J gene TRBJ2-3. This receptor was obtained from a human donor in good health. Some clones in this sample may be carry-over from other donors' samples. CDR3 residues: CASSQGVGKSTDTQYF.